These 19 T cell receptor beta chains share one sample of origin, sequenced in a study of control samples from healthy donors and cancer patients. TCRdb keeps only in-frame clones here, not all; method: immunoSEQ multiplex PCR. The sample shows about 100,000 clones, about 88% of them seen only once. Sample: blood. These receptors were taken from a woman aged 45-59 years in good health.

The J gene is TRBJ2-3, the V gene TRBV7-3, with 7 bases lining up with TRBD1. Germline V gene lookup returns CDR1 SGHTA and CDR2 FQGTGA. J gave up 4 bases and V 5 bases, and 3 bases lay outside the gene matches. The CDR3 sequence is 13 residues long. The DNA for the CDR3 is TGTGCCAGCAGCCAAGACAGGGCAGATACGCAGTATTTT. This translates into CASSQDRADTQYF.

The rearrangement joins TRBV15 to TRBJ1-1; D not resolved. Trimming removed 3 bases from V and 0 bases from J, with 11 bases in between. The length of the CDR3 is 15 residues. Germline assignment: CDR1 LNHNV and CDR2 YYDKDF (reference sequence). CDR3 nucleotides: TGTGCCACCAGCAGGACCGGACCGATGAACACTGAAGCTTTCTTT. Residues: CATSRTGPMNTEAFF.

This chain connects TRBV29-1 to TRBJ2-3, with a tentative D call TRBD1 (6 bases). The V gene lost 5 bases and the J gene lost 3 bases, with 15 bases spanning the gap. Germline V gene data show CDR1 as SQVTM and CDR2 as ANQGSEA. The CDR3 covers 14 residues. DNA of the CDR3: TGCAGCGTTTCTGGGGGCAGGGGAACAGATACGCAGTATTTT. Translation gives CSVSGGRGTDTQYF.

The chain uses TRBV4-1 and TRBJ2-7; possibly TRBD2 for D (6 bases). CDR1 and CDR2 from the germline V gene are MGHRA and YSYEKL. V was clipped by 11 bases and J by 3 bases, with 23 bases between them. CDR3 length: 15 residues. The CDR3 DNA follows: TGCGCCGGTTTTCCCCCTGGGACTCTTATCTACGAGCAGTACGTC. Protein product: CAGFPPGTLIYEQYV.

This chain uses TRBV15 with TRBJ2-7; D tentatively fits TRBD1 or TRBD2 (5 bases each). The CDR3 extends over 13 amino acids. The germline CDR1 and CDR2 sequences are LNHNV and YYDKDF (reference sequence). V was trimmed by 8 bases and J by 5 bases, leaving 16 bases between them. The DNA of the CDR3 is TGTGCCACCGCTAGAGGGGTCCGGGACGAGCAGTACGTC. This sequence encodes CATARGVRDEQYV.

This chain uses TRBV25-1 with TRBJ1-1; D uncertain. The germline V and J ends were trimmed by 4 bases and 8 bases, with 11 bases remaining between them. CDR1 and CDR2 from the germline V gene are MGHDK and SYGVNS. The CDR3 runs to 12 residues. Here the CDR3 reads CASSVDPAEAFF. The CDR3, as DNA: TGTGCCAGCAGTGTAGACCCGGCGGAAGCTTTCTTT.

The chain combines TRBV27 with TRBJ1-5, with a weak D call TRBD1 (6 bases). The ends were cut back, 6 bases at V and 3 bases at J, with 12 bases in the middle. This CDR3 spans 14 amino acids. Germline V gene lookup returns CDR1 MNHEY and CDR2 SMNVEV (reference sequence). CDR3 DNA sequence: TGTGCCAGCAGATCGGGACACATCAATCAGCCCCAGCATTTT. Amino acid sequence: CASRSGHINQPQHF.

V gene TRBV7-2 combines with J gene TRBJ2-5; D is unresolved. Trimming stripped 3 bases from V and 6 bases from J, with 8 bases between. The CDR3 sequence is 12 residues long. The germline CDR1 and CDR2 sequences are SGHTA and FQGNSA. The CDR3 bases are TGTGCCAGCAGCTTGTCTGTTCAGACCCAGTACTTC. Its protein product is CASSLSVQTQYF. The entire variable domain, with the rest obtained from reference TRBV7-2 and TRBJ2-5, is as follows: GAGVSQSPSNKVTEKGKDVELRCDPISGHTALYWYRQSLGQGLEFLIYFQGNSAPDKSGLPSDRFSAERTGGSVSTLTIQRTQQEDSAVYLCASSLSVQTQYFGPGTRLLVL.

The chain combines TRBV6-5 with TRBJ2-7; tentatively, D is TRBD2 (6 bases). Between the trimmed V and J ends, which lost 10 bases and 2 bases, there was a span of 21 bases. The V gene's germline CDR1 is MNHEY and CDR2 SVGAGI. The CDR3 is made up of 15 amino acids. CDR3 in DNA: TGTGCCACCTCATATGAAGGCGGGGCCACCTACGAGCAGTACTTC. Residues: CATSYEGGATYEQYF.

The gene calls are TRBV7-2 and TRBJ1-1, with a tentative D call TRBD1 (5 bases). Germline assignment: CDR1 SGHTA and CDR2 FQGNSA. The CDR3 runs to 15 residues. V dropped 7 bases and J dropped 0 bases, with 15 bases sitting between them. The CDR3 sequence is CASTAGGVMNTEAFF. DNA of the CDR3: TGTGCCAGCACCGCCGGGGGGGTCATGAACACTGAAGCTTTCTTT.

The chain joins TRBV5-1 to TRBJ2-3, with TRBD2 as a possible D gene (6 bases). This CDR3 has 15 residues. Germline V CDR1 and CDR2: SGHRS, YFSETQ. Trimming shortened V by 4 bases and J by 2 bases, and 14 bases separated the two germline ends. The CDR3 nucleotides read TGCGCCAGCAGCCCCTCGGGACTGAACACAGATACGCAGTATTTT. Translation: CASSPSGLNTDTQYF.

The chain couples TRBV11-3 to TRBJ2-1; TRBD2 aligns across 8 bases. There are 15 residues in the CDR3. V shed 1 base, J shed 9 bases, and the junction held 8 bases outside the gene matches. CDR1 and CDR2 from the germline V gene are SGHNT and YENEEA. CDR3 protein: CASSLATGGGSEQFF. Written as DNA, the CDR3 is TGTGCCAGCAGCTTAGCTACGGGAGGGGGGTCTGAGCAGTTCTTC.

The J gene is TRBJ2-3, the V gene TRBV27; a weak D match, TRBD2 (6 bases). The V and J ends lost 7 bases and 3 bases respectively, with 20 bases between them. CDR1 is MNHEY and CDR2 is SMNVEV in the germline V gene (reference sequence). The CDR3 runs 16 residues. Here the CDR3 reads CASTLGPGRGTDTQYF. The CDR3 DNA is TGTGCCAGCACCTTAGGGCCCGGGAGAGGGACAGATACGCAGTATTTT.

The V and J genes are TRBV7-2 and TRBJ2-1; unclear D gene. Germline V CDR1 and CDR2: SGHTA, FQGNSA. The CDR3 sequence is 15 residues long. The germline V and J ends were trimmed by 0 bases and 1 base, with 7 bases remaining between them. CDR3: CASSLALESYNEQFF. The CDR3 DNA reads as TGTGCCAGCAGCTTAGCGTTGGAGTCCTACAATGAGCAGTTCTTC.

The V gene is TRBV5-1, the J gene TRBJ1-2, with D perhaps TRBD1 (5 bases). V lost 2 bases, J lost 8 bases, and 10 bases lay in between. Per the germline V gene, CDR1 is SGHRS and CDR2 is YFSETQ. CDR3 size: 12 residues. The CDR3 DNA is TGCGCCAGCAGCTTAGGGGTCACGGGCTACACCTTC. It yields the protein CASSLGVTGYTF.

The rearrangement links TRBV28 to TRBJ1-5; D unclear. CDR1 is MDHEN and CDR2 is SYDVKM in the germline V gene. This CDR3 has 14 amino acids. The V end lost 3 bases, the J end lost 0 bases, and 6 bases lay between the germline ends. The CDR3 region has the DNA TGTGCCAGCAGTTTCCACCGTAGCAATCAGCCCCAGCATTTT. Encoded protein: CASSFHRSNQPQHF.

J is TRBJ2-5 and V is TRBV5-6; D is perhaps TRBD2 (5 bases). CDR3 size: 14 residues. Germline loops: CDR1 SGHDT, CDR2 YYEEEE. V was cut by 2 bases and J by 0 bases, with 8 bases left in between. CDR3 residues: CASSLLDYQETQYF. CDR3 bases: TGTGCCAGCAGCTTACTAGATTACCAAGAGACCCAGTACTTC.

V is TRBV19 and J is TRBJ2-6; 7 bases line up with TRBD1. J lost 2 bases, V lost 9 bases, and 4 bases had no gene match. CDR3 size: 14 residues. The V gene's germline CDR1 is LNHDA and CDR2 SQIVND (reference sequence). The CDR3 region is CASGDRTGANVLTF. As DNA, the CDR3 is TGTGCCAGCGGGGACAGAACTGGGGCCAACGTCCTGACTTTC.

A note on this clone: The sample contains more than one DNA sequence encoding this CDR3. The V call is TRBV12-3 or TRBV12-4, the J call TRBJ1-5, with D possibly TRBD1 on 5 matching bases. V shed 2 bases and J shed 6 bases, with 5 bases lying between them. The CDR3 runs to 12 residues. CDR3 in DNA: TGTGCCAGCAGTTTAAGGGGTCAGCCCCAGCATTTT. This translates into CASSLRGQPQHF.